The sequence of this T cell receptor (beta chain) was determined in a study of shared clonotypes between healthy human individuals. About the study: The study enrolled a couple of women and a few men aged 18 to 49. For every donor, three CD4 naive, three CD4 memory, two CD8 naive and one CD8 memory plates were used.

Several immunoSEQ plates received, in even portions, the genomic DNA of each subset. Profiled with immunoSEQ multiplex PCR; TCRdb holds only in-frame clones, not every one. The profile shows 2 million to 3 million clones, 93% of them singletons. Germline V lookup: CDR1 SGHDN, CDR2 FVKESK. V lost 0 bases, J lost 1 base, and 9 bases lay in between. The CDR3 runs to 15 residues. The TCR comes from a man in his late teens or twenties in good health. Some clones in this sample may be carry-over from other donors' samples. The sequenced material came from naive CD4+ T cells from PBMCs. Subset reported: CD45RA+ positively selected. This sequence joins TRBV14 and TRBJ1-1; D is possibly TRBD1 (6 bases). CDR3 coding DNA: TGTGCCAGCAGCCAAGAAAGAGGGGGGAACACTGAAGCTTTCTTT. Its translation: CASSQERGGNTEAFF.